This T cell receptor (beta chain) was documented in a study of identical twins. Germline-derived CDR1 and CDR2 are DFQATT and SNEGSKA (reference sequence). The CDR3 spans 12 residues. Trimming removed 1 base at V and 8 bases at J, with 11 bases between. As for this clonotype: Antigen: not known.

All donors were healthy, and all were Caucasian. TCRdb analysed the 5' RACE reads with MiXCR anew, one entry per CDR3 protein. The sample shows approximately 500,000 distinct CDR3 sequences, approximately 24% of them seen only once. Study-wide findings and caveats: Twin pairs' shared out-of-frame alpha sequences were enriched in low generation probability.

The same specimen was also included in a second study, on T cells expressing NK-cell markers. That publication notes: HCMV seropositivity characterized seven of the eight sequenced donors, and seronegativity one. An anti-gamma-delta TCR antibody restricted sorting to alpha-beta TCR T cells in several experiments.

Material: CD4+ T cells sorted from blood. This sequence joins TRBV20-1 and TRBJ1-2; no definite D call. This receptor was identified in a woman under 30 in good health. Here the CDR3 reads CSARVRLEGYTF. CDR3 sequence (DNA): TGCAGTGCTAGAGTACGGCTGGAGGGCTACACCTTC.